A single sample gave rise to the 14 T cell receptor beta chains below, sequenced in a study of T-cell memory formation after mild COVID-19. Using its own MiXCR run on the 5' RACE reads, TCRdb lists one record per CDR3 protein. The data show about 560,000 distinct CDR3 sequences, 17% seen once. The material sequenced was PBMCs or a T cell subset sorted from them (not recorded which). All receptors come from an adult woman who had mild COVID-19 (a few samples of this study predate the infection). Cell type and time point are not known.

The table lists this clonotype with a few counts. The rearrangement joins TRBV27 to TRBJ2-1, with TRBD2 matching 8 bases. CDR3 length equals 15 residues. From germline, CDR1 is MNHEY and CDR2 SMNVEV (reference sequence). V was clipped by 3 bases and J by 3 bases; unmatched bases: 4. In DNA, the CDR3 is TGTGCCAGCAGTTTTCTAGCGGGCCACTACAATGAGCAGTTCTTC. It codes for CASSFLAGHYNEQFF.

This clonotype turned up a few times. V gene TRBV3-1 combines with J gene TRBJ1-2; D not certain. The V end was cut by 5 bases, the J end by 7 bases, with 14 bases between. This CDR3 spans 13 amino acids. Germline V CDR1 and CDR2: LGHDT, YNNKEL (reference sequence). The CDR3 here is CASSSSLKGGYTF. DNA of the CDR3: TGTGCCAGCAGCTCAAGCTTGAAGGGTGGCTACACCTTC.

This clonotype occurred a few times. This chain uses TRBV6-1 with TRBJ2-2; D is ambiguous. Germline values: CDR1 MNHNS, CDR2 SASEGT. The CDR3 has 11 amino acids. The ends were cut back, 4 bases at V and 6 bases at J, with 3 bases in the middle. The chain's CDR3 is CASSVPGELFF. CDR3 nucleotide sequence: TGTGCCAGCAGTGTTCCCGGGGAGCTGTTTTTT.

The J gene is TRBJ2-2, the V gene TRBV5-1; D possibly corresponds to TRBD2 (7 bases). Germline CDR1 reads SGHRS; CDR2 reads YFSETQ. The CDR3 is made up of 18 amino acids. V was pared by 2 bases and J by 1 base, with 18 bases between. In DNA form, the CDR3 reads TGCGCCAGCAGCTTTACGGGGGGCCTAAGACAGAACACCGGGGAGCTGTTTTTT. As protein: CASSFTGGLRQNTGELFF. Using reference TRBV5-1 and TRBJ2-2 for the parts outside the CDR3, the full variable domain is KAGVTQTPRYLIKTRGQQVTLSCSPISGHRSVSWYQQTPGQGLQFLFEYFSETQRNKGNFPGRFSGRQFSNSRSEMNVSTLELGDSALYLCASSFTGGLRQNTGELFFGEGSRLTVL.

The V and J genes are TRBV27 and TRBJ2-7, with 7 nucleotides matching TRBD2. Germline V gene data show CDR1 as MNHEY and CDR2 as SMNVEV (reference sequence). CDR3 length equals 15 residues. V dropped 6 bases and J dropped 2; count of bases not matched to a gene: 10. CDR3 sequence reads: CASRTGGKRTYEQYF. CDR3 nucleotides: TGTGCCAGCAGAACGGGAGGCAAAAGGACCTACGAGCAGTACTTC.

The CDR3: CASSLPPNRDRGGETQYF. CDR3 nucleotides: TGTGCCAGCAGCTTACCCCCTAACAGGGATCGGGGAGGGGAGACCCAGTACTTC. The genes are TRBV28 and TRBJ2-5, with TRBD2 as a possible D gene (7 bases). The CDR3 is 18 amino acids. The germline gives CDR1 MDHEN, CDR2 SYDVKM. Trimming pared 6 bases from V and 5 bases from J, leaving 28 bases between.

The chain combines TRBV10-3 with TRBJ2-3; D could derive from TRBD1 or TRBD2 (5 bases each). Germline-derived CDR1 and CDR2 are ENHRY and SYGVKD. The ends were cut back, 6 bases at V and 4 bases at J, with 20 bases in the middle. This CDR3 has 16 amino acids. In DNA form, the CDR3 reads TGTGCCATCAGCACTACACAGTGGGGGAATCCAGATACGCAGTATTTT. It yields the protein CAISTTQWGNPDTQYF.

The chain combines TRBV2 with TRBJ2-7; D remains ambiguous. The CDR3 has 12 amino acids. V lost 6 bases and J 0 bases, leaving 6 bases between the germline ends. Germline V gene data show CDR1 as SNHLY and CDR2 as FYNNEI. Here the CDR3 DNA reads TGTGCCAGCAGGCCCGCCTCCTACGAGCAGTACTTC. This sequence encodes CASRPASYEQYF. The complete variable domain, with remaining parts taken from reference TRBV2 and TRBJ2-7, reads EPEVTQTPSHQVTQMGQEVILRCVPISNHLYFYWYRQILGQKVEFLVSFYNNEISEKSEIFDDQFSVERPDGSNFTLKIRSTKLEDSAMYFCASRPASYEQYFGPGTRLTVT.

This clonotype was observed many times. The gene calls are TRBV4-1 and TRBJ2-4; 8 bases match TRBD2. The CDR3 is 15 amino acids. Trimming cost V 0 bases and J 7 bases; bases outside gene matches: 5. Germline V gene data show CDR1 as MGHRA and CDR2 as YSYEKL. The CDR3: CASSQDPASGNIQYF. DNA for the CDR3: TGCGCCAGCAGCCAAGACCCGGCTAGCGGGAACATTCAGTACTTC.

The rearrangement uses TRBV5-1 and TRBJ2-7; D possibly corresponds to TRBD2 (5 bases). V was pared by 0 bases and J by 5 bases, with 9 bases between. Germline-derived CDR1 and CDR2 are SGHRS and YFSETQ. This CDR3 has 13 residues. The CDR3 DNA reads TGCGCCAGCAGCTTGGTCGGGGATGACGAGCAGTACTTC. The encoded protein is CASSLVGDDEQYF.

The V gene is TRBV27, the J gene TRBJ1-2, with D perhaps matching TRBD1 (6 bases). Germline-derived CDR1 and CDR2 are MNHEY and SMNVEV (reference sequence). The CDR3 covers 14 residues. V lost 3 bases, J lost 3 bases, and 11 bases lay in between. The CDR3 loop is CASSFGGPDYGYTF. The DNA for the CDR3 is TGTGCCAGCAGTTTTGGGGGGCCGGACTATGGCTACACCTTC.

This sequence joins TRBV7-9 and TRBJ1-2; D possibly corresponds to TRBD1 (6 bases). Trimming took 2 bases from V and 5 from J, leaving 12 bases between them. Per the germline V gene, CDR1 is SEHNR and CDR2 is FQNEAQ (reference sequence). There are 14 residues in the CDR3. CDR3 sequence (DNA): TGTGCCAGCAGCTTAATCTTGCAGGGGTATGGCTACACCTTC. This gives the protein CASSLILQGYGYTF.

The chain carries TRBV4-1 and TRBJ2-7; possibly TRBD2 for D (5 bases). CDR1 is MGHRA, CDR2 YSYEKL, per germline. The CDR3 sequence is 13 residues long. V lost 4 bases and J lost 2, with 9 bases in between. CDR3 residues: CASSPQTTYEQYF. DNA for the CDR3: TGCGCCAGCAGCCCCCAGACTACCTACGAGCAGTACTTC.

The CDR3 region has the DNA TGTGCCAGCAGTGGCTCGGAAACCTACGAGCAGTACTTC. Protein product: CASSGSETYEQYF. V and J are TRBV6-6 and TRBJ2-7; D gene ambiguous. The CDR3 has 13 amino acids. The V gene lost 5 bases and the J gene lost 2 bases, with 10 bases spanning the gap. Looked up from germline, CDR1 is MNHNY and CDR2 is SVGAGI (reference sequence).